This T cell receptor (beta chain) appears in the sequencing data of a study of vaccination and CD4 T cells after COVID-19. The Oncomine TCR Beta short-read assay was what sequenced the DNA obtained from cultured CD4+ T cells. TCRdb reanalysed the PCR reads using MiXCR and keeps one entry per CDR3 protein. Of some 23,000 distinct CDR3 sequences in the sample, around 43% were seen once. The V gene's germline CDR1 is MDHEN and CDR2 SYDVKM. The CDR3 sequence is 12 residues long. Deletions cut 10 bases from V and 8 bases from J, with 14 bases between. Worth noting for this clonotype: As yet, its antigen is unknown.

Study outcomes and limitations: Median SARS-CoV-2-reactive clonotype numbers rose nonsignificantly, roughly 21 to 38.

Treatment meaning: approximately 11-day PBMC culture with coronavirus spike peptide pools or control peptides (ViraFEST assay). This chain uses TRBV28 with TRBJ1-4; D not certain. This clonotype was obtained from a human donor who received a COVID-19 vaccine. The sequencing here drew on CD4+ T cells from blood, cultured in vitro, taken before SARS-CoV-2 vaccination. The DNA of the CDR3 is TGTGCCACAGGTCCCTTGGGAGAAAAACTGTTTTTT. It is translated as CATGPLGEKLFF.